The clone carrying this T cell receptor (beta chain) was found once. Its antigen is currently unknown. These data belong to a study of cytomegalovirus exposure and HLA in healthy donors. Whole-study results and caveats: Researchers had no immune exposure information except CMV serostatus available. With high specificity and sensitivity, the classifier reportedly diagnosed cytomegalovirus status.

From germline, CDR1 is SGHDN and CDR2 FVKESK. V dropped 0 bases and J dropped 2 bases, with 22 bases sitting between them. This CDR3 comprises 19 residues. The study ran its PCR with 60 Vbeta and 13 Jbeta primers. Generated by immunoSEQ multiplex PCR, the TCRdb table keeps only in-frame clones and is missing some. The sample lists around 62,000 clones, around 78% occurring once. The chain recombines TRBV14 with TRBJ1-1; no definite D call. The sequenced material came from PBMCs. This clonotype was sampled from a man in his forties in good health and CMV-seronegative. CDR3 nucleotide sequence: TGTGCCAGCAGCCAAGATTGGGCCCGGATCGATAAGGTCAACACTGAAGCTTTCTTT. Translated, it gives CASSQDWARIDKVNTEAFF.